The 6 T cell receptor beta chains given below trace back to one sample, sequenced in a study of blood T cell repertoires in COVID-19. TCRdb keeps only in-frame clones here, not all; method: immunoSEQ multiplex PCR. The table has roughly 250,000 clones, around 86% seen once. The sample was PBMCs or T cells enriched from blood (not recorded which). The receptors come from a woman in her forties with acute COVID-19.

This clone appeared a single time. The chain links TRBV5-1 to TRBJ2-7, with TRBD2 identical over 8 bases. V was clipped by 5 bases and J by 7 bases; unmatched bases: 8. The CDR3 extends over 13 amino acids. The germline V gene encodes CDR1 SGHRS and CDR2 YFSETQ. CDR3 region: CASRSSGSSEQYF. The CDR3 DNA reads TGCGCCAGCAGGTCGAGCGGGAGTTCTGAGCAGTACTTC.

This rearrangement joins TRBV3-1 (or the pseudogene TRBV3-2) to TRBJ1-5; the D is unclear. The CDR3 is 13 residues long. With 0 bases removed from V and 6 bases from J, the gap between germline ends came to 6 bases. The germline gives CDR1 LGHDT, CDR2 YNNKEL (reference sequence). CDR3 sequence (DNA): TGTGCCAGCAGCCAAGATTCAGTTCAGCCCCAGCATTTT. Translating gives CASSQDSVQPQHF.

The CDR3 sequence: CASSTTSSNQPQHF. The CDR3, as DNA: TGTGCCAGCAGCACGACAAGTAGCAATCAGCCCCAGCATTTT. The J gene is TRBJ1-5, the V gene TRBV11-3; D is unresolved. Germline V lookup: CDR1 SGHNT, CDR2 YENEEA. Trimming shortened V by 5 bases and J by 0 bases, and 8 bases separated the two germline ends. The CDR3 extends over 14 amino acids.

The J gene is TRBJ2-2, the V gene TRBV6-5, with 9 bases fitting TRBD1. J lost 4 bases, V lost 0 bases, and 3 bases had no gene match. The germline V gene encodes CDR1 MNHEY and CDR2 SVGAGI. This CDR3 has 16 residues. The CDR3 DNA reads as TGTGCCAGCAGTTACTCGGGACAGGGTGGCACCGGGGAGCTGTTTTTT. Protein sequence: CASSYSGQGGTGELFF.

V and J are TRBV10-2 and TRBJ2-1, with TRBD2 as a possible D gene (6 bases). Trimming took off 3 bases at V and 1 base at J, with 34 bases between the two ends. CDR3 length: 23 amino acids. Germline CDR1 is WSHSY and CDR2 is SAAADI. Here the CDR3 DNA reads TGCGCCAGCAGTGATGTTGTAAGGGGACCACTCAGTCCCTTAGCGGAATCCTACAATGAGCAGTTCTTC. Encoded protein: CASSDVVRGPLSPLAESYNEQFF.

This sequence joins TRBV12-3 or TRBV12-4 and TRBJ2-7, with D tentatively TRBD2 (5 bases). V lost 3 bases, J lost 1 base, and 7 bases lay in between. The CDR3 contains 13 residues. CDR3 coding DNA: TGTGCCAGCAGTTTGCGGACTTCCTACGAGCAGTACTTC. Translating gives CASSLRTSYEQYF.